The entry below gives a single TCR beta chain sequence along with its context. Its antigen is still unknown. These data originate in a study of cytomegalovirus exposure and HLA in healthy donors. General study results and limits: Diagnosis of cytomegalovirus status made by the classifier reportedly showed high specificity and sensitivity.

PCR used 60 Vbeta primers and 13 Jbeta primers. The method was immunoSEQ multiplex PCR; TCRdb's version includes in-frame clones alone and lacks a portion of them. The sample lists 150,000 to 190,000 clones; about 68% were seen once. V lost 2 bases and J lost 4, with 15 bases in between. CDR3 length equals 16 residues. The germline V gene encodes CDR1 SGHDT and CDR2 YYEEEE. Sequencing was done on a sample of PBMCs. The J gene is TRBJ2-2, the V gene TRBV5-6, with a weak D call TRBD2 (7 bases). The clonotype comes from a man aged 18 to 29 in good health and CMV-seronegative. Here the CDR3 DNA reads TGTGCCAGCAGCTTTACGGGGGGCGGTATCACCGGGGAGCTGTTTTTT. Translating gives CASSFTGGGITGELFF.